The 23 T cell receptor beta chains listed next were all sequenced from one sample in a study of T-cell memory formation after mild COVID-19. TCRdb redid the calling of the 5' RACE reads with MiXCR, one entry per CDR3 protein. Among 280,000 or so distinct CDR3 sequences, roughly 8.2% were seen once, and the ten largest hold approximately 23%. Sequencing was done on a sample of PBMCs or a T cell subset sorted from them (not recorded which). The receptors here all came from a man between 18 and 35 years old who had mild COVID-19 (a few samples of this study predate the infection). Cell type and time point are not known.

The chain employs TRBV5-1 and TRBJ2-3, with 8 bases lining up with TRBD2. The CDR3 is made up of 15 amino acids. The V gene end was trimmed by 2 bases and the J gene end by 3 bases; junction bases not matched to a gene: 5. CDR1 SGHRS and CDR2 YFSETQ come from the germline V gene. CDR3 DNA: TGCGCCAGCAGCTTAGGAGCGGGGGAAACAGATACGCAGTATTTT. Translated, it gives CASSLGAGETDTQYF.

This clonotype was counted only a few times. V gene TRBV6-5 combines with J gene TRBJ1-6; TRBD1 matches at 9 bases. Germline CDR1 MNHEY, CDR2 SVGAGI. V dropped 1 base and J dropped 10; count of bases not matched to a gene: 2. The CDR3 runs 14 residues. CDR3 coding DNA: TGTGCCAGCAGTTACTACAGGGGGCAATCACCCCTCCACTTT. Protein: CASSYYRGQSPLHF.

This clonotype has only a few counts. The chain couples TRBV25-1 to TRBJ2-3; D might be TRBD1 (6 bases). There are 18 residues in the CDR3. The germline V and J ends were trimmed by 7 bases and 6 bases, with 29 bases remaining between them. CDR1 is MGHDK and CDR2 is SYGVNS in the germline V gene. CDR3 in DNA: TGTGCCAGCATCTCGGGCCCGAAAGAGGACAGTGACCGGGATACGCAGTATTTT. Its translation: CASISGPKEDSDRDTQYF.

CDR3 sequence reads: CASMSGQGNYGYTF. DNA of the CDR3: TGTGCCAGCATGAGCGGACAGGGTAACTATGGCTACACCTTC. The genes are TRBV27 and TRBJ1-2, with 8 bases fitting TRBD1. V trimming: 7 bases; J trimming: 1 base; junction bases outside the gene matches: 5. CDR1 MNHEY and CDR2 SMNVEV come from the germline V gene (reference sequence). The CDR3 is 14 residues long.

The V call is TRBV30, the J call TRBJ2-7; possible D gene TRBD1, 5 bases. The V gene lost 2 bases and the J gene lost 5 bases, with 16 bases spanning the gap. CDR1 and CDR2 (germline): GTSNPN, SVGIG (reference sequence). The CDR3 is 14 amino acids. The CDR3 is CAWSRSGWSHEQYF. The CDR3 DNA is TGTGCCTGGAGTCGGTCAGGGTGGTCTCACGAGCAGTACTTC.

This clonotype was counted many times. The rearrangement links TRBV12-3 or TRBV12-4 to TRBJ2-7, with D maybe TRBD1 (6 bases). Trimming removed 3 bases from V and 5 bases from J, with 14 bases in between. This CDR3 spans 14 amino acids. CDR3 in amino acids: CASSFKTGTHEQYF. CDR3 DNA: TGTGCCAGCAGTTTTAAGACAGGAACCCACGAGCAGTACTTC.

This clonotype was counted only a few times. The V call is TRBV6-6, the J call TRBJ1-3; no clear D. CDR3 length: 16 residues. Germline CDR1 reads MNHNY; CDR2 reads SVGAGI (reference sequence). The V and J ends lost 4 bases and 0 bases respectively, with 13 bases between them. CDR3 nucleotide sequence: TGTGCCAGCAGTTCTTTTCTCGGGTTCTCTGGAAACACCATATATTTT. Translating gives CASSSFLGFSGNTIYF.

There are a few counts of this clonotype. The rearrangement joins TRBV7-2 to TRBJ1-2; no clear D. The V end lost 5 bases, the J end lost 6 bases, and 13 bases lay between the germline ends. The germline V gene encodes CDR1 SGHTA and CDR2 FQGNSA. CDR3 length equals 13 residues. The CDR3 protein is CASSLHPDDGYTF. The CDR3 DNA is TGTGCCAGCAGCCTTCACCCGGACGATGGCTACACCTTC. The whole variable domain, remainder taken from reference TRBV7-2 and TRBJ1-2, is GAGVSQSPSNKVTEKGKDVELRCDPISGHTALYWYRQSLGQGLEFLIYFQGNSAPDKSGLPSDRFSAERTGGSVSTLTIQRTQQEDSAVYLCASSLHPDDGYTFGSGTRLTVV.

This clonotype was seen repeatedly, ten times or more. V gene TRBV12-3 or TRBV12-4 combines with J gene TRBJ2-1; a possible D gene is TRBD2 (5 bases). The CDR3 has 17 amino acids. Trimming took 6 bases from V and 1 from J, leaving 19 bases between them. The CDR3 spells CASSPRLRVVSYNEQFF. CDR3 nucleotide sequence: TGTGCCAGCAGCCCACGGTTGAGGGTGGTATCCTACAATGAGCAGTTCTTC.

This clonotype showed up just a few times. The gene calls are TRBV5-1 and TRBJ2-5, with TRBD2 matching 7 bases. V dropped 0 bases and J dropped 5; count of bases not matched to a gene: 7. The V gene's germline CDR1 is SGHRS and CDR2 YFSETQ. This CDR3 is built from 15 residues. CDR3 amino acids: CASSLGGVAGETQYF. In nucleotides, the CDR3 is TGCGCCAGCAGCTTGGGCGGGGTAGCGGGTGAGACCCAGTACTTC.

This clonotype was recorded a few times. The rearrangement links TRBV12-3 or TRBV12-4 to TRBJ2-3; 7 positions match TRBD1. The V and J ends lost 5 bases and 11 bases, in that order; junction bases with no gene match: 10. The CDR3 is made up of 13 amino acids. CDR3 in amino acids: CASSTPGQLLQYF. CDR3 DNA: TGTGCCAGCAGTACGCCGGGACAGCTTTTGCAGTATTTT.

The rearrangement uses TRBV7-6 and TRBJ1-1; 9 bases are a match to TRBD1. Trimming took 8 bases from V and 5 from J; bases not matched to a gene: 9. Germline assignment: CDR1 SGHVS and CDR2 FNYEAQ. The CDR3 totals 14 residues. The CDR3 DNA sequence: TGTGCCAGCGGCCCGACAGGGGGGCGGACTGAAGCTTTCTTT. This gives the protein CASGPTGGRTEAFF.

This clonotype was found many times. The chain joins TRBV5-1 to TRBJ1-2; D remains ambiguous. Trimming cost V 0 bases and J 2 bases, with 8 bases left between them. Germline loops: CDR1 SGHRS, CDR2 YFSETQ. The CDR3 sequence is 14 residues long. The CDR3 bases are TGCGCCAGCAGCTTGGACAGACCAAACTATGGCTACACCTTC. This sequence encodes CASSLDRPNYGYTF.

This clonotype has a count of ten or more. In nucleotides, the CDR3 is TGTGCCACCTCGCAGGGACTTGGGCAAGAGACCCAGTACTTC. Amino acid sequence: CATSQGLGQETQYF. The rearrangement links TRBV15 to TRBJ2-5; D might be TRBD2 (6 bases). This CDR3 has 14 amino acids. CDR1 LNHNV and CDR2 YYDKDF come from the germline V gene (reference sequence). V lost 8 bases, J lost 2 bases, and 15 bases lay in between. Looking up the rest from reference TRBV15 and TRBJ2-5 gives the full variable domain: DAMVIQNPRYQVTQFGKPVTLSCSQTLNHNVMYWYQQKSSQAPKLLFHYYDKDFNNEADTPDNFQSRRPNTSFCFLDIRSPGLGDTAMYLCATSQGLGQETQYFGPGTRLLVL.

The chain links TRBV20-1 to TRBJ2-1; a possible D gene is TRBD2 (6 bases). The CDR3 runs to 13 residues. V lost 8 bases and J lost 6, with 17 bases in between. CDR1 is DFQATT and CDR2 is SNEGSKA in the germline V gene (reference sequence). CDR3 sequence: CSLGDSNINEQFF. Here the CDR3 DNA reads TGCAGTCTCGGGGACTCAAACATCAATGAGCAGTTCTTC.

The gene calls are TRBV7-2 and TRBJ2-1, with D perhaps TRBD1 (5 bases). The CDR3 is made up of 15 amino acids. Germline-derived CDR1 and CDR2 are SGHTA and FQGNSA. The V gene lost 6 bases and the J gene lost 4 bases, with 16 bases spanning the gap. This CDR3 reads CASRITATDYNEQFF. Written as DNA, the CDR3 is TGTGCCAGCAGAATAACCGCGACAGATTACAATGAGCAGTTCTTC.

In its sample, this clonotype was seen a few times. This chain uses TRBV5-1 with TRBJ2-5; D may correspond to TRBD1 or TRBD2 (6 bases each). V lost 4 bases, J lost 0 bases, and 19 bases lay in between. Germline V gene lookup returns CDR1 SGHRS and CDR2 YFSETQ. The CDR3 has 17 residues. CDR3 loop: CASSAGLGGRDQETQYF. CDR3 coding DNA: TGCGCCAGCAGCGCTGGGCTCGGGGGCCGTGACCAAGAGACCCAGTACTTC.

In this sample, this clonotype turned up a few times. V gene TRBV4-2 combines with J gene TRBJ1-5; D may be TRBD1 (6 bases). The length of the CDR3 is 16 residues. With 1 base removed from V and 4 bases from J, the gap between germline ends came to 14 bases. Germline CDR1 and CDR2: LGHNA and YNFKEQ. The CDR3 DNA reads TGTGCCAGCAGCCAAGGATCGGGGCAGGGGAATCAGCCCCAGCATTTT. Protein product: CASSQGSGQGNQPQHF.

This clonotype came up a few times. V and J are TRBV21-1 and TRBJ2-6; the table calls TRBD1, which could not be checked here. TRBV21-1 is a pseudogene locus. This CDR3 has 18 residues. The CDR3 coding sequence is TGTGCCAGCAGCAGCGGGACAGACCCTTACTCTGGGGCCAACGTCCTGACTTTC. It translates to CASSSGTDPYSGANVLTF.

The chain has TRBV7-9 and TRBJ2-3; D not resolved. The CDR3 is 15 amino acids. V was trimmed by 5 bases and J by 3 bases, leaving 15 bases between them. Germline V lookup: CDR1 SEHNR, CDR2 FQNEAQ (reference sequence). The CDR3 sequence is CASSLASGWTDTQYF. The CDR3 DNA reads as TGTGCCAGCAGCCTCGCCTCCGGCTGGACAGATACGCAGTATTTT. Filled out from reference TRBV7-9 and TRBJ2-3, the complete variable domain reads DTGVSQNPRHKITKRGQNVTFRCDPISEHNRLYWYRQTLGQGPEFLTYFQNEAQLEKSRLLSDRFSAERPKGSFSTLEIQRTEQGDSAMYLCASSLASGWTDTQYFGPGTRLTVL.

There are a few counts of this clonotype. V usage is TRBV5-1 and J usage is TRBJ1-4; 9 bases are shared with TRBD1. Germline-derived CDR1 and CDR2 are SGHRS and YFSETQ. The J segment lost 1 base and the V segment lost 5 bases, leaving 3 bases of the junction unmatched. The CDR3 is 15 amino acids. This chain's CDR3 is CASSRQGETNEKLFF. The CDR3 region has the DNA TGCGCCAGCAGTCGACAGGGGGAAACTAATGAAAAACTGTTTTTT.

The chain has TRBV4-1 and TRBJ1-2; D remains ambiguous. CDR1 is MGHRA and CDR2 is YSYEKL in the germline V gene. The V end was cut by 0 bases, the J end by 8 bases, with 7 bases between. This CDR3 comprises 12 residues. CDR3 in DNA: TGCGCCAGCAGCCAAGAACCCAGGGGCTACACCTTC. Protein product: CASSQEPRGYTF.

The chain joins TRBV13 to TRBJ2-3; 11 positions agree with TRBD2. The CDR3 totals 16 residues. Per germline, CDR1 PRHDT and CDR2 FYEKMQ (reference sequence). Trimming took 5 bases from V and 5 from J; bases not matched to a gene: 9. This chain's CDR3 is CASSAWTSGSLDTQYF. CDR3 in DNA: TGTGCCAGCAGCGCCTGGACTAGCGGGTCATTAGATACGCAGTATTTT.